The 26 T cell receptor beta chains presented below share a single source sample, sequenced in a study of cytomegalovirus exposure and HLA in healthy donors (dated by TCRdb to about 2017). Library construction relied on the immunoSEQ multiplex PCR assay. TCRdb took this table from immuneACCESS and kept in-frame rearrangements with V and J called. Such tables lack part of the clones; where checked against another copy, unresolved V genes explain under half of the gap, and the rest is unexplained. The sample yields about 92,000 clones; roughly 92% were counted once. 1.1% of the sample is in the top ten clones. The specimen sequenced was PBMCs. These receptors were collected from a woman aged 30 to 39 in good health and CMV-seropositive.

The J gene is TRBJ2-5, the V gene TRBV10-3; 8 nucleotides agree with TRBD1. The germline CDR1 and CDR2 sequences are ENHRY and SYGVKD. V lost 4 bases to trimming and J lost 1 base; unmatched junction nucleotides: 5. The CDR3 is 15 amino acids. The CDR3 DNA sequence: TGTGCCATCAGTGGCCCCGACAGGGGCCAAGAGACCCAGTACTTC. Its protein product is CAISGPDRGQETQYF.

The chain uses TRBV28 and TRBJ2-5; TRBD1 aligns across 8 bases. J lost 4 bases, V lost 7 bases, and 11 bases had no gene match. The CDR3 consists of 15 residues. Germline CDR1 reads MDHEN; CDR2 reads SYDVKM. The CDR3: CASTYTAGGLETQYF. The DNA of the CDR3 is TGTGCCAGCACCTACACCGCAGGGGGCCTAGAGACCCAGTACTTC.

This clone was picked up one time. The CDR3 DNA is TGTGCCAGCAGTGAAACAGGGTGGGGGGCCAACGTCCTGACTTTC. It is translated as CASSETGWGANVLTF. The chain joins TRBV2 to TRBJ2-6, with D possibly being TRBD1 (6 bases). This CDR3 has 15 amino acids. In germline, CDR1 is SNHLY, CDR2 FYNNEI. V lost 2 bases and J lost 4, with 9 bases in between.

In DNA, the CDR3 is TGTGCCATCAGTGAGTTGAAGTTGATGGCGGGTGTATACGAGCAGTACTTC. Residues: CAISELKLMAGVYEQYF. This rearrangement joins TRBV10-3 to TRBJ2-7; possible D gene TRBD2, 5 bases. The CDR3 sequence is 17 residues long. Germline loops: CDR1 ENHRY, CDR2 SYGVKD. Trimming stripped 1 base from V and 4 bases from J, with 20 bases between.

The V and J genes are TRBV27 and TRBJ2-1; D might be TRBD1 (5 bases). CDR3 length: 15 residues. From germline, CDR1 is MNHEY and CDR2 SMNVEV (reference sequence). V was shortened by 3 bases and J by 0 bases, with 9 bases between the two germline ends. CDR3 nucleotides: TGTGCCAGCAGTTTCCTCAGGGCCTCCTACAATGAGCAGTTCTTC. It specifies CASSFLRASYNEQFF.

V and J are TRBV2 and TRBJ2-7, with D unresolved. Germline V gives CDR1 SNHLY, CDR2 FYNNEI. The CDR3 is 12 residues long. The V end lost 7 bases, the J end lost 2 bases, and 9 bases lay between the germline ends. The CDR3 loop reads CASKRAPYEQYF. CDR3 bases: TGTGCCAGCAAACGAGCCCCCTACGAGCAGTACTTC.

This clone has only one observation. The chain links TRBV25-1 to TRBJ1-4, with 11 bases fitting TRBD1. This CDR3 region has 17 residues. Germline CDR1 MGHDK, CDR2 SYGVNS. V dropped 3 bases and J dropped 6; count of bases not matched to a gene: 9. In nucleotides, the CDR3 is TGTGCCAGCAGTGATCCGGGGGACAGGGGGAGAGATGAAAAACTGTTTTTT. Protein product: CASSDPGDRGRDEKLFF.

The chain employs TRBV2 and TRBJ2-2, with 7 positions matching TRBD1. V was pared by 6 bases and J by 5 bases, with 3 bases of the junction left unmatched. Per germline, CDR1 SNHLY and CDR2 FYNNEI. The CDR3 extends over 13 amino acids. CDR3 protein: CASRPQGTGELFF. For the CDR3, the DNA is TGTGCCAGCAGGCCACAGGGGACCGGGGAGCTGTTTTTT. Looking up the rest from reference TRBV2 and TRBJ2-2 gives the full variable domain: EPEVTQTPSHQVTQMGQEVILRCVPISNHLYFYWYRQILGQKVEFLVSFYNNEISEKSEIFDDQFSVERPDGSNFTLKIRSTKLEDSAMYFCASRPQGTGELFFGEGSRLTVL.

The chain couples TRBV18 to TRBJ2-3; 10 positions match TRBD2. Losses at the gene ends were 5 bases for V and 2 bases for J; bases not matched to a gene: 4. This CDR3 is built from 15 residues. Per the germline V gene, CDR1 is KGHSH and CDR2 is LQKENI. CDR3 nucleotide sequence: TGTGCCAGCTCAGCACTAGCGGGAACCACAGATACGCAGTATTTT. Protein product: CASSALAGTTDTQYF.

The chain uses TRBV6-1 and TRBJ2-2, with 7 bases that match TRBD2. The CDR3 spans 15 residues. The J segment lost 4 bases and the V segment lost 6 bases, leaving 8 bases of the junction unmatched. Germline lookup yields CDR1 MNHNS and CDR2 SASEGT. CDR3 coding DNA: TGTGCCAGCAGAGGGACTATCTCGGCCACCGGGGAGCTGTTTTTT. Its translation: CASRGTISATGELFF.

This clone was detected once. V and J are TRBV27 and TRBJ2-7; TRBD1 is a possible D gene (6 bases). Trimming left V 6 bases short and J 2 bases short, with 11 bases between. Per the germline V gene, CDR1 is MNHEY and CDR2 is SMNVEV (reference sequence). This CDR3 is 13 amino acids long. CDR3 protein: CASRGGPTYEQYF. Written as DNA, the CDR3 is TGTGCCAGCAGAGGGGGACCCACCTACGAGCAGTACTTC.

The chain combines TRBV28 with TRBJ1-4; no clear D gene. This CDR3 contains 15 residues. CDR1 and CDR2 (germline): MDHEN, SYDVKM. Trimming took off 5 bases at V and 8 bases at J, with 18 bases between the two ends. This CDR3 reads CASSKGWGGREKLFF. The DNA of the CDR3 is TGTGCCAGCAGTAAAGGATGGGGAGGGCGGGAAAAACTGTTTTTT. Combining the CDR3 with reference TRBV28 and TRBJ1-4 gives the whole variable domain DVKVTQSSRYLVKRTGEKVFLECVQDMDHENMFWYRQDPGLGLRLIYFSYDVKMKEKGDIPEGYSVSREKKERFSLILESASTNQTSMYLCASSKGWGGREKLFFGSGTQLSVL.

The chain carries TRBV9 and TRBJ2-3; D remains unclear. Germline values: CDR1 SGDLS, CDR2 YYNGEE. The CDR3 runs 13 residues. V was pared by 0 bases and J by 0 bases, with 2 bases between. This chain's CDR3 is CASSVVSTDTQYF. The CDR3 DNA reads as TGTGCCAGCAGCGTAGTAAGCACAGATACGCAGTATTTT.

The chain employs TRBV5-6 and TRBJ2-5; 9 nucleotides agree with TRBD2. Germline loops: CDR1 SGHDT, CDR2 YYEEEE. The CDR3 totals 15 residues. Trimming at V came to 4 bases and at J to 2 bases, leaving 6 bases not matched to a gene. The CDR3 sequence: CASSVLAGLQETQYF. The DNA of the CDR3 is TGTGCCAGCAGCGTCCTAGCGGGACTTCAAGAGACCCAGTACTTC.

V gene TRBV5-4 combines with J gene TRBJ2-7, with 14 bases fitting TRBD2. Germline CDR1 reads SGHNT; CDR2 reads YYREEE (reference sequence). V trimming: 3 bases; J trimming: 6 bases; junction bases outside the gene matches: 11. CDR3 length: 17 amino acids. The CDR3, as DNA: TGTGCCAGCAGCTCCGGGACTAGCGGGAGCAGGGTAGGCGAGCAGTACTTC. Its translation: CASSSGTSGSRVGEQYF.

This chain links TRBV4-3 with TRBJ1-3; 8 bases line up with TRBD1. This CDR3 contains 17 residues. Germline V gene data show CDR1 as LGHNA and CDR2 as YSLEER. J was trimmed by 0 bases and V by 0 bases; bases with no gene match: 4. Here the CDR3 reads CASSQDADRDSGNTIYF. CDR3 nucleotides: TGCGCCAGCAGCCAAGACGCGGACAGGGACTCTGGAAACACCATATATTTT.

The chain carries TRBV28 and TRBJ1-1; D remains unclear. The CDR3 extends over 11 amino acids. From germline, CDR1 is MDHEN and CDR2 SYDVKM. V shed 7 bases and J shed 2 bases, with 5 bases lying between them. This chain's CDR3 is CASNSNTEAFF. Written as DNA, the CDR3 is TGTGCCAGCAATAGCAACACTGAAGCTTTCTTT.

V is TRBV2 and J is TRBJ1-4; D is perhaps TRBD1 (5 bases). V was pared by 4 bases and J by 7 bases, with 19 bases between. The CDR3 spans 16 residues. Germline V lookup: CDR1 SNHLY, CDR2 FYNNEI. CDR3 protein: CASSGGPTAAIEKLFF. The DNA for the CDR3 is TGTGCCAGCAGTGGAGGACCGACAGCCGCAATTGAAAAACTGTTTTTT.

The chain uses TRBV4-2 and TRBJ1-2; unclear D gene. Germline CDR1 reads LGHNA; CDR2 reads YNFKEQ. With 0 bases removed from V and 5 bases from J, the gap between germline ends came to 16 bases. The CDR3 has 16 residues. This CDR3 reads CASSQDGSDALYGYTF. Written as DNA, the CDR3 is TGTGCCAGCAGCCAAGATGGCAGCGATGCTTTATATGGCTACACCTTC.

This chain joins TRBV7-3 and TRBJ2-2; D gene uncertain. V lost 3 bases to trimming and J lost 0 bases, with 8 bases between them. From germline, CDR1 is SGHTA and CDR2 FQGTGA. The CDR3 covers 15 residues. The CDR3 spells CASSLRPANTGELFF. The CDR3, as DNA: TGTGCCAGCAGCTTGCGGCCAGCGAACACCGGGGAGCTGTTTTTT.

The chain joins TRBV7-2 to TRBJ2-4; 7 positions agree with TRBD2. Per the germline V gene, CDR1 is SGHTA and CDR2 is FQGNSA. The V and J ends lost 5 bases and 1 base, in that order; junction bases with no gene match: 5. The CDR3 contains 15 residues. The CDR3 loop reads CASSDRRGAKNIQYF. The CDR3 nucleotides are TGTGCCAGCAGCGACCGGCGGGGGGCCAAAAACATTCAGTACTTC.

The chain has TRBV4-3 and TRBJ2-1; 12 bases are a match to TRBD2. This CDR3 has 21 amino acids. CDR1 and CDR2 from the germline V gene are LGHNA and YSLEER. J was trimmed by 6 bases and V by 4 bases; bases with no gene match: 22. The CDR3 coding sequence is TGCGCCAGCAGCCGACGAAGTACTAGCGGGAGGACAGGGGGGGTGGTCAATGAGCAGTTCTTC. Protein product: CASSRRSTSGRTGGVVNEQFF.

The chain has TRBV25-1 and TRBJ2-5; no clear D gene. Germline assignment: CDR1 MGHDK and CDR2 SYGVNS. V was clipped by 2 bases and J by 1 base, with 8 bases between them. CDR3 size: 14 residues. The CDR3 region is CASSEGVGQETQYF. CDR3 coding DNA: TGTGCCAGCAGTGAAGGAGTAGGCCAAGAGACCCAGTACTTC.

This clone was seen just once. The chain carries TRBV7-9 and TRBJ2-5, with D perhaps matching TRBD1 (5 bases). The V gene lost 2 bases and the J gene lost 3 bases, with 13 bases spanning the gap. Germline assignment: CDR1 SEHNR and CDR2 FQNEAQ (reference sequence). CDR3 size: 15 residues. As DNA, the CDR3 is TGTGCCAGCAGCTTAATTTCAGGCAGGGAAGAGACCCAGTACTTC. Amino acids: CASSLISGREETQYF.

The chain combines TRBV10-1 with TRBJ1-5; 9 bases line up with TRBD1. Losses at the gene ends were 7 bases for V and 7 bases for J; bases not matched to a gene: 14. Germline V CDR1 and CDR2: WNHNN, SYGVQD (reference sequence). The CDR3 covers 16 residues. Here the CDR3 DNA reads TGCGCCAGCACCATAAGCCGGGACAGGGCACGGCAGCCCCAGCATTTT. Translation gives CASTISRDRARQPQHF.

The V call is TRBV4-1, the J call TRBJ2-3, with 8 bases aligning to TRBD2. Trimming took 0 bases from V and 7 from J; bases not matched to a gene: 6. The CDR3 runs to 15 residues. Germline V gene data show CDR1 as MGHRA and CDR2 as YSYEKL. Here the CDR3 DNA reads TGCGCCAGCAGCCAAGATCACGGGAGGGCAAATACGCAGTATTTT. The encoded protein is CASSQDHGRANTQYF.